The 10 T cell receptor beta chains below come from one sample, sequenced in a study of blood T cell repertoires in COVID-19 (TCRdb year 2020). Library construction relied on the immunoSEQ multiplex PCR assay. The table was pulled from immuneACCESS by TCRdb, which kept in-frame rearrangements only. Such tables lose some clones; where checked, under half of the loss comes from unresolved V genes, and the rest has no known cause. This sample is represented by roughly 250,000 clones; around 81% of them were singletons. The ten largest make up around 2.9% of the sample. The sample taken for sequencing was peripheral blood. These receptors came from a woman aged 60 to 75 with active or convalescent COVID-19.

This clone was seen a few times. This chain joins TRBV2 and TRBJ2-1; 15 bases fit TRBD2. CDR3 length: 14 residues. The V segment lost 6 bases and the J segment 7 bases; nucleotides outside the gene matches: 1. Germline V CDR1 and CDR2: SNHLY, FYNNEI. In nucleotides, the CDR3 is TGTGCCAGCAGGGGGACTAGCGGGGGGAATGAGCAGTTCTTC. It yields the protein CASRGTSGGNEQFF.

This chain connects TRBV7-2 to TRBJ2-2, with unresolved D. Looked up from germline, CDR1 is SGHTA and CDR2 is FQGNSA. V dropped 5 bases and J dropped 1 base, with 5 bases sitting between them. The CDR3 is made up of 13 amino acids. CDR3 DNA: TGTGCCAGCAGCCCAATGAACACCGGGGAGCTGTTTTTT. It codes for CASSPMNTGELFF.

The chain is built from TRBV11-3 and TRBJ2-1; 13 bases match TRBD2. Germline values: CDR1 SGHNT, CDR2 YENEEA. V shed 4 bases, J shed 5 bases, and the junction held 2 bases outside the gene matches. The CDR3 covers 15 residues. CDR3 amino acids: CASSSGLAGDNEQFF. The CDR3 DNA sequence: TGTGCCAGCAGCTCCGGACTAGCGGGGGACAATGAGCAGTTCTTC.

The V gene is TRBV12-3 or TRBV12-4, the J gene TRBJ2-5; tentatively, D is TRBD1 (5 bases). V was trimmed by 6 bases and J by 5 bases, leaving 13 bases between them. The CDR3 has 13 amino acids. As DNA, the CDR3 is TGTGCCAGCAGACCGACAGTCGTGGAGACCCAGTACTTC. Amino acid sequence: CASRPTVVETQYF.

This chain uses TRBV29-1 with TRBJ1-1, with 7 bases that match TRBD1. V lost 8 bases, J lost 0 bases, and 6 bases stayed unmatched. Per germline, CDR1 SQVTM and CDR2 ANQGSEA. The CDR3 is 13 amino acids. The CDR3 loop is CSTTDRVNTEAFF. CDR3 DNA: TGCAGCACTACCGACAGGGTGAACACTGAAGCTTTCTTT.

With respect to this clone: The sample carries other DNA sequences with the same CDR3. The J gene is TRBJ1-5, the V gene TRBV12-3 or TRBV12-4, with D tentatively TRBD1 (5 bases). The CDR3 has 13 amino acids. Between the trimmed V and J ends, which lost 6 bases and 0 bases, there was a span of 6 bases. The CDR3 DNA is TGTGCCAGCAGAACAGGTAGCAATCAGCCCCAGCATTTT. Amino acid sequence: CASRTGSNQPQHF.

The CDR3 DNA reads TGTGCCAGCAGTTGGGGACAGGGGAATAATTCACCCCTCCACTTT. This translates into CASSWGQGNNSPLHF. The rearrangement links TRBV27 to TRBJ1-6; 10 positions agree with TRBD1. The J segment lost 5 bases and the V segment lost 4 bases, leaving 2 bases of the junction unmatched. The CDR3 extends over 15 amino acids. Germline V gene data show CDR1 as MNHEY and CDR2 as SMNVEV (reference sequence).

This chain connects TRBV7-2 to TRBJ2-3; no reliable D call. Trimming pared 1 base from V and 4 bases from J, leaving 12 bases between. The CDR3 has 15 residues. The germline CDR1 and CDR2 sequences are SGHTA and FQGNSA. CDR3 DNA: TGTGCCAGCAGCTTAGAAGGAGCCCGGGCAGATACGCAGTATTTT. Residues: CASSLEGARADTQYF.

This chain connects TRBV12-5 to TRBJ2-1; 9 nucleotides line up with TRBD1. V trimming: 5 bases; J trimming: 11 bases; junction bases outside the gene matches: 10. CDR3 length: 14 residues. Germline loops: CDR1 LGHNT, CDR2 FRNRAP. This CDR3 reads CASGPQTGGTKQFF. The CDR3 bases are TGTGCTAGTGGTCCCCAAACAGGGGGCACTAAGCAGTTCTTC.

This chain joins TRBV6-6 and TRBJ1-1; maybe TRBD1 (5 bases). The V gene lost 7 bases and the J gene lost 5 bases, with 8 bases spanning the gap. CDR3 length equals 11 residues. Germline lookup yields CDR1 MNHNY and CDR2 SVGAGI (reference sequence). CDR3 protein: CASTGGTEAFF. The CDR3 region has the DNA TGTGCCAGCACGGGGGGAACTGAAGCTTTCTTT.